Here is one TCR beta chain with its context. This CDR3 region has 19 residues. Losses at the gene ends were 1 base for V and 7 bases for J; bases not matched to a gene: 21. Germline V gene lookup returns CDR1 MNHEY and CDR2 SVGAGI. MiXCR, applied by TCRdb to the 5' RACE reads, yields one record per CDR3 protein. Among 400,000 to 500,000 distinct CDR3 sequences listed, 18% were seen once. The data stem from a study of identical twins. J is TRBJ2-7 and V is TRBV6-5; 8 nucleotides line up with TRBD1. Source material: naive T cells sorted from blood. The receptor was derived from a man aged 50 to 60 in good health. The CDR3 sequence: CASSYLRTGIGYGLSEQYF. DNA of the CDR3: TGTGCCAGCAGTTACTTAAGGACAGGGATCGGATATGGTCTAAGTGAGCAGTACTTC.